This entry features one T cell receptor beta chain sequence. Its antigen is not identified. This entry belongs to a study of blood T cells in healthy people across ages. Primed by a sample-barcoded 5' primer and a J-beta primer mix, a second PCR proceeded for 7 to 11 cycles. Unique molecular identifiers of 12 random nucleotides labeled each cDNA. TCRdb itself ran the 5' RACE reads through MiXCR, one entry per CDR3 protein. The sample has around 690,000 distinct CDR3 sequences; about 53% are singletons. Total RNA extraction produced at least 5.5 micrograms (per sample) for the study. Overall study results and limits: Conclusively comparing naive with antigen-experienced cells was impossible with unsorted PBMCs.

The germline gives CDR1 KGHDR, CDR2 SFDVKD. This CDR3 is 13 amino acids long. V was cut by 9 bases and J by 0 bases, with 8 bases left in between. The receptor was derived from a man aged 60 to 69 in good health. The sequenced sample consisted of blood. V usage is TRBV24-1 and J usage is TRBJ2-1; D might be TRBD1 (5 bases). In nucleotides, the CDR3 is TGTGCCACCGGGGCCAGCTCCTACAATGAGCAGTTCTTC. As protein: CATGASSYNEQFF.